Reported below is one T cell receptor (beta chain). Its antigen specificity is not known. Qualities for individual bases were not recorded, and no much larger clone is one base off. Systemically healthy Caucasian individuals from Russia, over 30 in total and aged 6 to 90 years, were included as donors. Each donor gave approximately 9.3 milliliters of peripheral blood, collected into EDTA-treated Vacutainer tubes. PBMCs were isolated by Ficoll-Paque density-gradient centrifugation, with at least 6 million obtained per sample. Trizol reagent was used to extract total RNA from the PBMCs, yielding at least 5.5 micrograms per sample. For every donor, flow cytometry on a PBMC aliquot measured the percentage of naive CD45RAhigh/CD27high T cells. The data derive from a study of blood T cells in healthy people across ages (dated by TCRdb to the mid-2010s). With regard to the full study: Template switching captured roughly one uniquely barcoded TCR beta cDNA molecule per two T cells in model experiments. To avoid experimental bias, donors of different ages were randomly spread across the sequencing lanes. The donors were split into four age groups: young (average approximately 16 years), middle-aged (roughly 42), aged (62) and long-lived (approximately 80). Two additional independent replicas of 1 million unique cDNA reads from the same blood draw were analyzed for two donors (one aged 18 to 30 and one aged 80 or older). The study measured age-related changes in TCR beta repertoire diversity using deep sequencing normalized with unique cDNA molecular identifiers. The full study reports these points: Observed TCR beta diversity per million T cells fell roughly linearly with age, and a significant reduction was already apparent by age approximately 41. Because the CMV infection status of the donors was unknown, age-related changes in expanded clonotypes may potentially have been confounded. There was a strong correlation between observed TCR beta diversity and the percentage of naive T cells measured by flow cytometry. Compared with the aged group, more naive CD4+ T cells, fewer expanded clones and increased TCR diversity were shown by the long-lived group, suggesting age selection. Estimates of total diversity based on one million sequenced T cells were considered lower bounds and underestimates. Conclusive comparison of naive and antigen-experienced compartments was prevented by the profiling of bulk unsorted PBMCs.

Its CDR3 holds 16 amino acids, cysteine through phenylalanine. Just the 48-base CDR3 DNA is kept, in frame starting at base 1. For CDR1 and CDR2, the germline V gene (reference sequence) lists LNHNV and YYDKDF. Relative to germline, V is missing 3 bases and J is missing 7 bases, with 13 bases of the junction outside any gene match. Libraries came from 5' RACE. The sequencer was an Illumina HiSeq 2500. The second PCR ran for roughly 7 to 12 cycles and used a J-beta primer mix along with a sample-barcoded 5' primer. Each TCR beta cDNA molecule received a unique molecular identifier from a template-switch 5' adaptor carrying 12 random nucleotides. Each sample yielded at least 3 million CDR3-containing paired-end reads. First-strand cDNA synthesis was performed from all RNA using the Mint cDNA synthesis kit, with priming by a TRBC-specific oligonucleotide. After uracil-DNA glycosylase treatment, a first 18-cycle PCR used universal primers M1SS and BC2_uni_R on all cDNA. On the authors' methods: For normalization, 1 million high-quality reads, each with a distinct molecular identifier, were randomly selected from each sample. Instead of being binned into consensus sequences, reads that shared molecular identifiers were thrown out. MiTCR, set to a Q25 quality threshold and the strictest error-elimination algorithm, was used for CDR3 identification, clonotype clustering and error correction. Lower-bound total TCR beta diversity was estimated with a nonparametric unseen species model using Euler transformation. TCRdb ran its own pipeline on the public reads, namely fastp trimming at Q25 and MiXCR clone calling, and kept in-frame beta chains. Rows matching on CDR3 protein sequence are summarized as one entry with the most common DNA and genes. V and J calls and clone size were set by TCRdb, not the authors. The sample data list over 1,300,000 distinct CDR3 sequences, and approximately 63% of these were observed just once. Jointly, the top ten make up 5% to 7% of the sample.

The chain links TRBV15 with TRBJ1-1, with TRBD1 identical over 8 junction bases. This receptor was obtained from a young man in good health. Material: blood. The nucleotide sequence reads as follows: TGTGCCACCAGCAGGCAAATTTTACAGGGGGATGTTGAAGCTTTCTTT. Translated, it gives CATSRQILQGDVEAFF.